This is a list of T cell receptor beta chains from one sample in a study of spatial heterogeneity in lung cancer. TCRdb redid the calling of the 5' RACE reads with MiXCR, one entry per CDR3 protein. The sample holds more than 3,500 distinct CDR3 sequences, 8.5% to 10% seen once. This sample comprised PBMCs, obtained at surgery. The receptors stem from a male donor with early-stage non-small cell lung cancer. The CDR3 runs from the conserved cysteine through the conserved F or W. A D gene is named only where the DNA matches it firmly. Rows give clone size only sometimes, using once, few, many, or a class for an expanded clone.

TRBV20-1	many	TRBJ2-3	TRBD2	CSATSGTSGTDTQYF	TGCAGTGCTACCTCCGGGACTAGCGGCACAGATACGCAGTATTTT
TRBV7-2	.	TRBJ2-2	.	CAALGDEGTGELFF	TGTGCCGCCCTAGGGGATGAAGGAACCGGGGAGCTGTTTTTT
TRBV18	many	TRBJ1-5	TRBD1	CASSPPDRGSNQPQHF	TGTGCCAGCTCACCCCCGGACAGGGGAAGCAATCAGCCCCAGCATTTT
TRBV7-3	medium-sized	TRBJ1-3	.	CASNEGGDRKLKTRNTIYF	TGTGCCAGCAATGAAGGGGGTGACAGAAAGCTCAAAACCCGAAACACCATATATTTT
TRBV29-1	few	TRBJ1-4	.	CSVEQAEKLFF	TGCAGCGTTGAACAGGCCGAAAAACTGTTTTTT
TRBV7-9	many	TRBJ2-3	.	CASSPPGDRDTQYF	TGTGCCAGCAGCCCTCCAGGTGATCGGGATACGCAGTATTTT
TRBV9	medium-sized	TRBJ2-7	.	CASSVGGLYEQYF	TGTGCCAGCAGCGTAGGGGGGCTCTACGAGCAGTACTTC
TRBV12-5	few	TRBJ1-1	.	CASGRSPGEAFF	TGTGCTAGTGGCCGAAGCCCAGGGGAAGCTTTCTTT
TRBV29-1	few	TRBJ2-5	TRBD1	CSVGGQAFQETQYF	TGCAGCGTTGGGGGACAGGCCTTCCAAGAGACCCAGTACTTC
TRBV7-8	many	TRBJ2-3	.	CASSLVLGGMNDWDTQYF	TGTGCCAGCAGCTTAGTCCTTGGAGGGATGAACGATTGGGATACGCAGTATTTT
TRBV9	many	TRBJ2-7	.	CASSVAGGAHYEQYF	TGTGCCAGCAGCGTAGCAGGGGGGGCCCACTACGAGCAGTACTTC
TRBV7-2	many	TRBJ2-1	TRBD1	CASRDRGDEQFF	TGTGCCAGCAGGGACAGGGGCGATGAGCAGTTCTTC
TRBV27	many	TRBJ1-1	.	CASSPQQGTEAFF	TGTGCCAGCAGCCCTCAACAAGGGACTGAAGCTTTCTTT
TRBV7-6	many	TRBJ2-2	TRBD2	CASSFGGYPSGELFF	TGTGCCAGCAGCTTCGGGGGGTATCCCTCCGGGGAGCTGTTTTTT
TRBV11-2	once	TRBJ2-5	.	CASSFSAVGETQYF	TGTGCCAGCAGCTTTTCCGCGGTCGGGGAGACCCAGTACTTC
TRBV7-6	few	TRBJ2-3	.	CASSLAGPDTQYF	TGTGCCAGCAGCTTAGCAGGGCCAGATACGCAGTATTTT
TRBV5-4	many	TRBJ1-3	.	CATGRQESGNTIYF	TGTGCCACCGGACGTCAGGAATCTGGAAACACCATATATTTT
TRBV2	few	TRBJ2-7	.	CASRDRQSYEQYF	TGTGCCAGCAGAGACCGACAGTCCTACGAGCAGTACTTC
TRBV3-1	medium-sized	TRBJ2-2	.	CASMEGNRVNTGELFF	TGTGCCAGCATGGAAGGGAACAGGGTGAACACCGGGGAGCTGTTTTTT
TRBV12-3/TRBV12-4	few	TRBJ2-7	.	CASSNSYEQYF	TGTGCCAGCAGCAACAGCTACGAGCAGTACTTC
TRBV6-2/TRBV6-3	many	TRBJ2-5	TRBD1	CASSYGDRVPETQYF	TGTGCCAGCAGTTATGGCGACAGGGTCCCAGAGACCCAGTACTTC
TRBV19	.	TRBJ1-2	.	CASSIDGTLYGYTF	TGTGCCAGTAGTATAGACGGGACATTGTATGGCTACACCTTC
TRBV6-1	few	TRBJ1-2	.	CASTRGVGADGYTF	TGTGCCAGTACCCGCGGCGTGGGGGCTGATGGCTACACCTTC
TRBV27	many	TRBJ2-1	.	CASSYLSSYNEQFF	TGTGCCAGCAGTTACCTGAGCTCCTACAATGAGCAGTTCTTC
TRBV6-6	few	TRBJ1-5	.	CASSRLDSNQPQHF	TGTGCCAGCAGCCGACTGGATAGCAATCAGCCCCAGCATTTT
TRBV12-3/TRBV12-4	many	TRBJ1-1	.	CASSRDPGREAFF	TGTGCCAGCAGTCGAGACCCAGGGCGTGAGGCTTTCTTT
TRBV7-9	medium-sized	TRBJ2-5	TRBD1	CASSLAFGTGDQETQYF	TGTGCCAGCAGCTTAGCCTTCGGGACAGGGGACCAAGAGACCCAGTACTTC